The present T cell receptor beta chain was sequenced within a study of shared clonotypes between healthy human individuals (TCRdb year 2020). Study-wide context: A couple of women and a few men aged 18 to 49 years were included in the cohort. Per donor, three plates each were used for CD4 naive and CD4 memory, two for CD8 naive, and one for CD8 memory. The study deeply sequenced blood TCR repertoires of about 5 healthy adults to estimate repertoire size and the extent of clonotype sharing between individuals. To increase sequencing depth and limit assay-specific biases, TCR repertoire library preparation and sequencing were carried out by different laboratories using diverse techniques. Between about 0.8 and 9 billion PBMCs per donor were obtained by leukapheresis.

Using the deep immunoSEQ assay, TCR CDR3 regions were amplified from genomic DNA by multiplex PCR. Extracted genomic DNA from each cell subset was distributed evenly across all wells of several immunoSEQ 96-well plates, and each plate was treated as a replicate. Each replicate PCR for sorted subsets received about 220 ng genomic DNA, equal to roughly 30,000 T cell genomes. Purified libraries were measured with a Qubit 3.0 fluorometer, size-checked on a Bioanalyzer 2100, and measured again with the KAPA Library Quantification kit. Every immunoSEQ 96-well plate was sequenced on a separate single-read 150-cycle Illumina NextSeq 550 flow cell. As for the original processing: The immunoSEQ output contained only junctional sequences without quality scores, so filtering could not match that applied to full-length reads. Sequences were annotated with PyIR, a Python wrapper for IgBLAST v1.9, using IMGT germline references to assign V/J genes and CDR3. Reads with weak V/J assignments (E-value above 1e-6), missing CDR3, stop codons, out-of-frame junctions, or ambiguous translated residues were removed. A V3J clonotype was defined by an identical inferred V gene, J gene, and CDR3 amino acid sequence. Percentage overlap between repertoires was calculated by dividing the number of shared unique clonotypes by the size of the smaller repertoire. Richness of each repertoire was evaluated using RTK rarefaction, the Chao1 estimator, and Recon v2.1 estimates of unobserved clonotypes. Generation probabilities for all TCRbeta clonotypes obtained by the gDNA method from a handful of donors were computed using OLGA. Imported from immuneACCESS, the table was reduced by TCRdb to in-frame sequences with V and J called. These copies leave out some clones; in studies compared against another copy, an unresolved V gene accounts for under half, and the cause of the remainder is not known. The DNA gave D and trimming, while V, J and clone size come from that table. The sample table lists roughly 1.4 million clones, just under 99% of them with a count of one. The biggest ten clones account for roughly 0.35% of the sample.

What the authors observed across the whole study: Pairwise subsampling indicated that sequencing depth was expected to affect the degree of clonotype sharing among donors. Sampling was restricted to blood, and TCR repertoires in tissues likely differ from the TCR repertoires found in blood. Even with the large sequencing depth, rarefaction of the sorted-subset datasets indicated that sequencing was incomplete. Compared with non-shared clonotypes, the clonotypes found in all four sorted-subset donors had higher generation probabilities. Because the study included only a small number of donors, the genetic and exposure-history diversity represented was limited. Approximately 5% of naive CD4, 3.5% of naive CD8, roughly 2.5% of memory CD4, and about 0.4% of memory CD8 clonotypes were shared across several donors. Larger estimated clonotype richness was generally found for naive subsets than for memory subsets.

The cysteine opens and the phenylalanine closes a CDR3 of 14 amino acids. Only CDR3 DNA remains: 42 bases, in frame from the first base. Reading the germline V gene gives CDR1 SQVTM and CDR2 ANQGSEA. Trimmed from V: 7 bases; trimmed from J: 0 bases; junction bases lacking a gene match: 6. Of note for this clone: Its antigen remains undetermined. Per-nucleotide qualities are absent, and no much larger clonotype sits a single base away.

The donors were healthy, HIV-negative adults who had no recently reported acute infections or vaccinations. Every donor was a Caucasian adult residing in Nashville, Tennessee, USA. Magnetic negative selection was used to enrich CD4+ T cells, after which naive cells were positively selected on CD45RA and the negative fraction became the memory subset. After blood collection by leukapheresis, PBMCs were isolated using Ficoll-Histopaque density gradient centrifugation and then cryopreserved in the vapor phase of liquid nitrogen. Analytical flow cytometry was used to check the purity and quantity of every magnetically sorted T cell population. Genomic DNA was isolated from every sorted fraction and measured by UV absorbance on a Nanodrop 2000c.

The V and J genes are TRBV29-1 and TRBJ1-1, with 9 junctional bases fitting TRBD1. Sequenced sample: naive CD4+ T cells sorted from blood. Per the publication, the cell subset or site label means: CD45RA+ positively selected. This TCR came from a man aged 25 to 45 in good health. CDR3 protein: CSGHTGGVNTEAFF. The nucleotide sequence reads TGCAGCGGACACACAGGGGGCGTGAACACTGAAGCTTTCTTT.